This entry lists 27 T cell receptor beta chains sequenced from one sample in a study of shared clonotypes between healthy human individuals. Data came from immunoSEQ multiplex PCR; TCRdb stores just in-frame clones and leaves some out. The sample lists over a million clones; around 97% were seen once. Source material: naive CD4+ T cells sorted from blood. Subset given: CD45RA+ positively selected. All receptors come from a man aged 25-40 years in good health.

CDR3 loop: CASSVDYRANYGYTF. The CDR3 DNA reads as TGTGCCAGCAGCGTAGACTACAGGGCTAACTATGGCTACACCTTC. The chain joins TRBV9 to TRBJ1-2; tentatively, D is TRBD1 (6 bases). This CDR3 comprises 15 residues. CDR1 is SGDLS, CDR2 YYNGEE, per germline. The V end was cut by 0 bases, the J end by 0 bases, with 9 bases between.

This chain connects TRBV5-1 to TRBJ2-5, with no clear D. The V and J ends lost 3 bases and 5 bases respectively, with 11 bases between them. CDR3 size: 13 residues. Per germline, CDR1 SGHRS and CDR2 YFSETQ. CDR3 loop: CASSSSFAETQYF. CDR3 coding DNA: TGCGCCAGCAGCTCAAGTTTTGCGGAGACCCAGTACTTC.

CDR3 in amino acids: CASSERIFPVSGRDNEQFF. The DNA for the CDR3 is TGTGCCAGCAGTGAACGAATTTTTCCGGTAAGCGGGAGGGACAATGAGCAGTTCTTC. The V and J genes are TRBV6-1 and TRBJ2-1, with TRBD2 identical over 10 bases. Germline CDR1 and CDR2: MNHNS and SASEGT. This CDR3 contains 19 residues. Germline trimming cut 2 bases from V and 5 bases from J; bases unmatched to any gene: 15.

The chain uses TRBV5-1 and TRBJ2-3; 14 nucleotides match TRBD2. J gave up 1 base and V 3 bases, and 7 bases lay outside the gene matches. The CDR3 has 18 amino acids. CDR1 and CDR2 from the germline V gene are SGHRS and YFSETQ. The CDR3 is CASSSGLAGGGGTDTQYF. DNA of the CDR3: TGCGCCAGCAGCTCCGGACTAGCGGGAGGTGGGGGCACAGATACGCAGTATTTT. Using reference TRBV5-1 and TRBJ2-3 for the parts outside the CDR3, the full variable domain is KAGVTQTPRYLIKTRGQQVTLSCSPISGHRSVSWYQQTPGQGLQFLFEYFSETQRNKGNFPGRFSGRQFSNSRSEMNVSTLELGDSALYLCASSSGLAGGGGTDTQYFGPGTRLTVL.

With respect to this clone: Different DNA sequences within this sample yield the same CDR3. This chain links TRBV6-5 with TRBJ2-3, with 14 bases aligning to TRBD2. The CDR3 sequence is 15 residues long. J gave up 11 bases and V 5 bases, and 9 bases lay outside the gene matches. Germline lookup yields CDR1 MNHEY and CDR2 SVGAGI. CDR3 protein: CASSTSGTSGRRQYF. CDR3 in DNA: TGTGCCAGCAGTACGTCCGGGACTAGCGGGAGACGGCAGTATTTT.

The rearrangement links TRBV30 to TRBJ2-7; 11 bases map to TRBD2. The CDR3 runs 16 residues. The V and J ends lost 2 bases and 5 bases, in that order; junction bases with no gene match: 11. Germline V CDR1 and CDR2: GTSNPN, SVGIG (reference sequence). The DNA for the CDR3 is TGTGCCTGGAGTTCTCCCTATAGCGGGAGGGTGGACGAGCAGTACTTC. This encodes CAWSSPYSGRVDEQYF.

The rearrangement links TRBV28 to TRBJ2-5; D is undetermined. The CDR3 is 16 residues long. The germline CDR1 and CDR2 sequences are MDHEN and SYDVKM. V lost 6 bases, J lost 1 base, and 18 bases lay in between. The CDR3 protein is CASRGPGSPSQETQYF. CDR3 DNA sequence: TGTGCCAGCAGGGGCCCAGGAAGCCCGTCCCAAGAGACCCAGTACTTC.

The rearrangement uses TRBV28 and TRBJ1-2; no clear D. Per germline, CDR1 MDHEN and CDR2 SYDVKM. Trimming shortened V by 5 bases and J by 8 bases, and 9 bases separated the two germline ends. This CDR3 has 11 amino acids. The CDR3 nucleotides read TGTGCCAGCAGTCGGTCAGGCGGCTACACCTTC. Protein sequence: CASSRSGGYTF.

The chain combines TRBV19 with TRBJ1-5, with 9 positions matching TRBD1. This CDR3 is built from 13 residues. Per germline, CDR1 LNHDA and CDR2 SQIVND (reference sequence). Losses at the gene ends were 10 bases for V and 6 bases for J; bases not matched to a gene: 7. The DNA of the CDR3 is TGTGCCACCCGGGACAGGGTAACTCAGCCCCAGCATTTT. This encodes CATRDRVTQPQHF. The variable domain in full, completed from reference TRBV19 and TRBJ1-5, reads DGGITQSPKYLFRKEGQNVTLSCEQNLNHDAMYWYRQDPGQGLRLIYYSQIVNDFQKGDIAEGYSVSREKKESFPLTVTSAQKNPTAFYLCATRDRVTQPQHFGDGTRLSIL.

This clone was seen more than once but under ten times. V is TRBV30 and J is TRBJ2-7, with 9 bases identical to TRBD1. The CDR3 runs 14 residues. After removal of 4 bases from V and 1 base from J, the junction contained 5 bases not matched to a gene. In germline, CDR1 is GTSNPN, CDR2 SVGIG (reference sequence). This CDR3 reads CAWTLDRGSYEQYF. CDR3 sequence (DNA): TGTGCCTGGACTCTGGACAGGGGATCCTACGAGCAGTACTTC.

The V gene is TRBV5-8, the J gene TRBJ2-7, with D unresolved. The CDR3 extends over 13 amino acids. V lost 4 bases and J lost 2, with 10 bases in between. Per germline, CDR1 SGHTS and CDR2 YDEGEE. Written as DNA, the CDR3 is TGTGCCAGCAGCGCCACCAACCCCTACGAGCAGTACTTC. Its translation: CASSATNPYEQYF. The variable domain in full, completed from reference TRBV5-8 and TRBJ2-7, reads EAGVTQSPTHLIKTRGQQATLRCSPISGHTSVYWYQQALGLGLQFLLWYDEGEERNRGNFPPRFSGRQFPNYSSELNVNALELEDSALYLCASSATNPYEQYFGPGTRLTVT.

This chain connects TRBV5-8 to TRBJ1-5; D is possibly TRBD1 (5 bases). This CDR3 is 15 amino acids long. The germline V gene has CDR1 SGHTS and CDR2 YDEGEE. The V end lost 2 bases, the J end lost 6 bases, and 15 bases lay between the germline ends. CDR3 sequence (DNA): TGTGCCAGCAGCTTAGGAGGGGCTAGTCGTCAGCCCCAGCATTTT. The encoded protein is CASSLGGASRQPQHF.

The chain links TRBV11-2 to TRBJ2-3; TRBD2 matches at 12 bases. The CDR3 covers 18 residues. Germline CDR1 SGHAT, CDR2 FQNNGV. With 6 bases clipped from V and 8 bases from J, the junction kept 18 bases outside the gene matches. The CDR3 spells CASRQLGASGRAIVTQYF. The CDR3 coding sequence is TGTGCCAGCAGACAATTGGGAGCTAGCGGGAGGGCCATCGTTACGCAGTATTTT.

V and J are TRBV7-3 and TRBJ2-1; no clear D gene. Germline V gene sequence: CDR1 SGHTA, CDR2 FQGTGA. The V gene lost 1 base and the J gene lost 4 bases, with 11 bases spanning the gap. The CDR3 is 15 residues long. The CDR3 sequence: CASSLKGPFYNEQFF. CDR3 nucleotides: TGTGCCAGCAGCTTAAAGGGCCCTTTTTACAATGAGCAGTTCTTC.

The CDR3 sequence: CASSLRRDRSSYEQYF. The CDR3 DNA sequence: TGTGCCAGCAGCTTAAGAAGGGACAGGAGCTCCTACGAGCAGTACTTC. The chain employs TRBV5-4 and TRBJ2-7; 8 nucleotides line up with TRBD1. V lost 2 bases, J lost 0 bases, and 7 bases stayed unmatched. The germline V gene has CDR1 SGHNT and CDR2 YYREEE (reference sequence). This CDR3 comprises 16 residues.

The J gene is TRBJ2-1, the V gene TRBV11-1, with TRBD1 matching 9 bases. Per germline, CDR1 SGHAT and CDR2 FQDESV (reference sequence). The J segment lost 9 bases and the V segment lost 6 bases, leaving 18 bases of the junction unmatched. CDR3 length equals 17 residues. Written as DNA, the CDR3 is TGTGCCAGCAGTCGCGGGACAGGGTTGGGGACACTAGGTGAGCAGTTCTTC. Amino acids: CASSRGTGLGTLGEQFF. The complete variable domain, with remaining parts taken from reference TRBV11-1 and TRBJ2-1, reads EAEVAQSPRYKITEKSQAVAFWCDPISGHATLYWYRQILGQGPELLVQFQDESVVDDSQLPKDRFSAERLKGVDSTLKIQPAELGDSAMYLCASSRGTGLGTLGEQFFGPGTRLTVL.

The CDR3 loop reads CASSKEGRQPQHF. In nucleotides, the CDR3 is TGTGCCAGCAGCAAGGAAGGGAGGCAGCCCCAGCATTTT. J is TRBJ1-5 and V is TRBV28; D remains ambiguous. The CDR3 spans 13 residues. From germline, CDR1 is MDHEN and CDR2 SYDVKM. The V and J ends lost 6 bases and 7 bases respectively, with 13 bases between them.

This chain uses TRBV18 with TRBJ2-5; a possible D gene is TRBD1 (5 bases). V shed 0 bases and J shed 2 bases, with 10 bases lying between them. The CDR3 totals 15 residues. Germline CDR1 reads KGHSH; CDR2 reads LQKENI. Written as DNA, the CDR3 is TGTGCCAGCTCACCACCTGGTCGACAGCAAGAGACCCAGTACTTC. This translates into CASSPPGRQQETQYF. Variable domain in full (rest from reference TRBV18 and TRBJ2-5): NAGVMQNPRHLVRRRGQEARLRCSPMKGHSHVYWYRQLPEEGLKFMVYLQKENIIDESGMPKERFSAEFPKEGPSILRIQQVVRGDSAAYFCASSPPGRQQETQYFGPGTRLLVL.

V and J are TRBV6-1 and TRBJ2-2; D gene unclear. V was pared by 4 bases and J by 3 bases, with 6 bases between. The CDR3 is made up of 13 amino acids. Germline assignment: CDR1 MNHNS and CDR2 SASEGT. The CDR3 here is CASSARYTGELFF. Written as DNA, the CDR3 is TGTGCCAGCAGTGCACGGTACACCGGGGAGCTGTTTTTT.

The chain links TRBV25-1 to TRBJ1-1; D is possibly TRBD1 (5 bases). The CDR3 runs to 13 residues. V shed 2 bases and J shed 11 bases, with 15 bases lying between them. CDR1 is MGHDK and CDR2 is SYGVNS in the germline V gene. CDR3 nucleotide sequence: TGTGCCAGCAGTGAAGTTTACGGGGAGGGGGCTTTCTTT. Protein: CASSEVYGEGAFF. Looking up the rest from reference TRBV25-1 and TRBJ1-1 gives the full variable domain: EADIYQTPRYLVIGTGKKITLECSQTMGHDKMYWYQQDPGMELHLIHYSYGVNSTEKGDLSSESTVSRIRTEHFPLTLESARPSHTSQYLCASSEVYGEGAFFGQGTRLTVV.

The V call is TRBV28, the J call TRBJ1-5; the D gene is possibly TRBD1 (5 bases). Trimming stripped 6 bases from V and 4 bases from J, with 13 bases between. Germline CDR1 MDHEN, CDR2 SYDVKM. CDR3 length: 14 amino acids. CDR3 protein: CASRKDILNQPQHF. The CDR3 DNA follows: TGTGCCAGCAGAAAGGACATACTGAATCAGCCCCAGCATTTT.

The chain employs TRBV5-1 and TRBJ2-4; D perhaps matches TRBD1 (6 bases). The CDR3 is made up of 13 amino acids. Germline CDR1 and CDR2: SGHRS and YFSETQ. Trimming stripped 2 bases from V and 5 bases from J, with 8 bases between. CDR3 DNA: TGCGCCAGCAGCTTAGGGGGAGAAAACATTCAGTACTTC. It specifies CASSLGGENIQYF.

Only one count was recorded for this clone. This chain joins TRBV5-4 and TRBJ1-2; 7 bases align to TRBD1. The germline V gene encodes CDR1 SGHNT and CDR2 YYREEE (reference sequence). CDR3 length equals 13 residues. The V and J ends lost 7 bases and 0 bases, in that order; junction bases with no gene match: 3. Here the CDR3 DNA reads TGTGCCAGCGGGACAGCATCTAACTATGGCTACACCTTC. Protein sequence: CASGTASNYGYTF.

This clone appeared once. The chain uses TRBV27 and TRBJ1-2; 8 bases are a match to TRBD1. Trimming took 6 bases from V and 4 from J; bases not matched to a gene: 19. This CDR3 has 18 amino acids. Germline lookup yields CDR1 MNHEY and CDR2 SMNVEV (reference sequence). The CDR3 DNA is TGTGCCAGCAGATCCTTGAGGGACAGGCTAAACCCCAGCTATGGCTACACCTTC. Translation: CASRSLRDRLNPSYGYTF.

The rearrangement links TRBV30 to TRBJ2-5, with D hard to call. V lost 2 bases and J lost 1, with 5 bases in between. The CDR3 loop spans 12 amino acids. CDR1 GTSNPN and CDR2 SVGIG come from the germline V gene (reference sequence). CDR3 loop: CAWSPRQETQYF. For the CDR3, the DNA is TGTGCCTGGAGTCCCCGCCAAGAGACCCAGTACTTC.

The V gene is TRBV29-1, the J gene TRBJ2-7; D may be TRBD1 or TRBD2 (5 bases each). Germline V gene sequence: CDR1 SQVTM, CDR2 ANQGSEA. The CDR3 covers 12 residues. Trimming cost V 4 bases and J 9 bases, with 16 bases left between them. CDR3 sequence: CSVGGRQNGQYF. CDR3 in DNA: TGCAGCGTTGGAGGGCGACAGAACGGGCAGTACTTC.

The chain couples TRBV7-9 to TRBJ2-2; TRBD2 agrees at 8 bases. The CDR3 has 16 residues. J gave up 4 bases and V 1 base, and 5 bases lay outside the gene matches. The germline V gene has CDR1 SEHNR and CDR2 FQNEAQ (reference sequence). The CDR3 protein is CASSLGLAFSTGELFF. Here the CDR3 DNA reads TGTGCCAGCAGCTTAGGACTAGCGTTTTCCACCGGGGAGCTGTTTTTT.